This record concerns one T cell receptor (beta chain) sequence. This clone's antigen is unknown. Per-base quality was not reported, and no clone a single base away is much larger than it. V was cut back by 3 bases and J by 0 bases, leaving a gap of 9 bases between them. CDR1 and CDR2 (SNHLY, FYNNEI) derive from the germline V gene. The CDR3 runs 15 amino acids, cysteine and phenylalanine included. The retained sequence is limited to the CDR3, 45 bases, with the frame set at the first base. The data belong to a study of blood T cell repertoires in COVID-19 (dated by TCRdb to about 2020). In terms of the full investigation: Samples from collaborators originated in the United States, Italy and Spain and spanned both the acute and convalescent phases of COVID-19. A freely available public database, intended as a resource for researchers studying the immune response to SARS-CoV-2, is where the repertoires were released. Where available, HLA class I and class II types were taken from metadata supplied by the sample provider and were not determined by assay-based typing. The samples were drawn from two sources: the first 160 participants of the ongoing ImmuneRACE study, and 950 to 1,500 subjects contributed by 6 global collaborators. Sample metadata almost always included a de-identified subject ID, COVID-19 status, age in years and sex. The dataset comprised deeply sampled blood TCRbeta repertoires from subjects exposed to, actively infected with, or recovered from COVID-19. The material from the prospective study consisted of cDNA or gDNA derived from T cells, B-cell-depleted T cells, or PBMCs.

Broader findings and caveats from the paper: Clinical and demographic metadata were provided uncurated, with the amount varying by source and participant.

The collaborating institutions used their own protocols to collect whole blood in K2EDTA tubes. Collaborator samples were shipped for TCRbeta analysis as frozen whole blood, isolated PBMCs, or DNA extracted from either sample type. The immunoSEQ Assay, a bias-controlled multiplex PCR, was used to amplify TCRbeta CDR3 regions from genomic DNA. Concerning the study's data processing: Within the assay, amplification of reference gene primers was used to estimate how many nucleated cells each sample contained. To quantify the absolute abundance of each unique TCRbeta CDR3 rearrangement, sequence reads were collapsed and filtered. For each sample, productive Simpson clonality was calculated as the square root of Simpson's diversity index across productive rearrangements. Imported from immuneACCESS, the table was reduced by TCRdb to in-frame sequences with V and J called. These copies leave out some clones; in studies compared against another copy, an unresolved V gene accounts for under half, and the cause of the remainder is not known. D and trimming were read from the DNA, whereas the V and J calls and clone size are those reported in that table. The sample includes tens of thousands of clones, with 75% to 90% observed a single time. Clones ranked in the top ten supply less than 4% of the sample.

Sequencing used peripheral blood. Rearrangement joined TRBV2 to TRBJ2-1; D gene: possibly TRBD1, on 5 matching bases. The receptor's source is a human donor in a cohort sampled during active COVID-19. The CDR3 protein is CASSEDISSYNEQFF. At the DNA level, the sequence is TGTGCCAGCAGTGAGGACATCAGCTCCTACAATGAGCAGTTCTTC.